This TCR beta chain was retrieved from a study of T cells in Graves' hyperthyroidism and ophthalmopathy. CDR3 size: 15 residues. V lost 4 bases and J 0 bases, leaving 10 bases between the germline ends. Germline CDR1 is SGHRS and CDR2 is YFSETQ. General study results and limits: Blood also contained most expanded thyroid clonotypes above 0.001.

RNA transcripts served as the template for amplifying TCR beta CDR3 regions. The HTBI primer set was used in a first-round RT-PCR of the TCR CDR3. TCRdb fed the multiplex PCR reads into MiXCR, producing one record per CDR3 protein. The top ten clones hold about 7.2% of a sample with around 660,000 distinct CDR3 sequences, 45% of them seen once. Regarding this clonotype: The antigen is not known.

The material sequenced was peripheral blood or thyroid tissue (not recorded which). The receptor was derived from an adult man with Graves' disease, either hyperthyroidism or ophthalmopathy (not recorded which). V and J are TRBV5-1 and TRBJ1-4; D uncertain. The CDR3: CASSPTHATNEKLFF. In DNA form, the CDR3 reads TGCGCCAGCAGCCCGACCCATGCAACTAATGAAAAACTGTTTTTT. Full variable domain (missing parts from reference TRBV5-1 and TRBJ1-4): KAGVTQTPRYLIKTRGQQVTLSCSPISGHRSVSWYQQTPGQGLQFLFEYFSETQRNKGNFPGRFSGRQFSNSRSEMNVSTLELGDSALYLCASSPTHATNEKLFFGSGTQLSVL.